This T cell receptor (beta chain) was identified during a study of T cell repertoires in cytomegalovirus infection. The wider study: From public TCR beta signatures came an indication of both CMV infection and matching HLA type.

TCRdb called the reads again in MiXCR, with one record for every CDR3 protein. Of some 920,000 distinct CDR3 sequences listed, about a third are singletons. Study results and limitations: Clonotype analysis showed dominance of the ex vivo response by HLA-C-restricted CMV-specific TCR beta clonotypes. Carriers of CMV plus the relevant HLA were identified by cumulative public TCR beta family frequency.

This CDR3 is built from 15 residues. CDR1 and CDR2 (germline): SGHVS, FQNEAQ. Trimming shortened V by 4 bases and J by 5 bases, and 17 bases separated the two germline ends. This clonotype appeared a few times. Its antigen is currently unknown. This material consisted of cultured CD8+ T cells from PBMCs, taken from culture after CMV antigen stimulation. This clonotype was sampled from a human donor in good health (CMV status not recorded). Some clones in this sample may be carry-over from other donors' samples. The V call is TRBV7-8, the J call TRBJ1-2, with D uncertain. CDR3 protein: CASSSDTTSGYGYTF. Here the CDR3 DNA reads TGTGCCAGCAGCTCAGACACCACCTCTGGGTATGGCTACACCTTC.